This T cell receptor beta chain was documented in a study of long-term antiretroviral therapy in people with HIV. Study background: A decade or so separates the oldest specimens from the later 2015 immediate-ART recommendation.

Survey level was the resolution at which the v3.0 immunoSEQ assay ran. Data came from immunoSEQ multiplex PCR; TCRdb stores just in-frame clones and leaves some out. There are roughly 20,000 clones in the sample; 86% occur only once, and roughly 10% lies in the top ten. The United States was where all participants with HIV were treated. Study-wide points: Repertoires with HIV possessed tighter CDR3 length spans than those of controls.

J lost 4 bases, V lost 5 bases, and 8 bases had no gene match. CDR3 length equals 14 residues. Per the germline V gene, CDR1 is MNHEY and CDR2 is SMNVEV (reference sequence). About this clone itself: Antigen: not known.

This chain connects TRBV27 to TRBJ2-7; 7 nucleotides match TRBD2. This sample comprised unsorted PBMCs, obtained 0.5 years after starting antiretroviral therapy. This receptor was identified in a middle-aged man with HIV. CDR3 nucleotide sequence: TGTGCCAGCAGTCTAAAGCGGGACCTATACGAGCAGTACTTC. Protein sequence: CASSLKRDLYEQYF.